Below are 22 T cell receptor beta chains sequenced from a single sample in a study of cytotoxic CD8 clonotypes in ibrutinib-treated CLL. Libraries were prepared by immunoSEQ multiplex PCR; TCRdb keeps only in-frame clonotypes and omits some of them. The sample shows roughly 150,000 clones, 70% to 85% of them seen only once. The material was PBMCs, obtained after 12 months of ibrutinib treatment. The source is a human donor with chronic lymphocytic leukemia.

This clone is a singleton in its sample. This chain uses TRBV27 with TRBJ2-3; TRBD1 agrees at 10 bases. The length of the CDR3 is 15 residues. Unmatched junction bases numbered 9, after V lost 5 bases and J lost 7 bases. Germline V gives CDR1 MNHEY, CDR2 SMNVEV (reference sequence). The CDR3 is CASSPTTGGGNTQYF. CDR3 coding DNA: TGTGCCAGCAGTCCAACGACAGGGGGCGGAAATACGCAGTATTTT.

V usage is TRBV5-4 and J usage is TRBJ1-1, with 9 positions matching TRBD1. V shed 4 bases and J 1 base; nucleotides not matched to a gene: 5. This CDR3 contains 15 residues. Per germline, CDR1 SGHNT and CDR2 YYREEE (reference sequence). The chain's CDR3 is CASSPNRGQNTEAFF. The CDR3 DNA is TGTGCCAGCAGCCCAAACAGGGGGCAGAACACTGAAGCTTTCTTT.

The chain joins TRBV28 to TRBJ2-4; TRBD1 agrees at 9 bases. CDR1 and CDR2 (germline): MDHEN, SYDVKM. V shed 3 bases, J shed 7 bases, and the junction held 7 bases outside the gene matches. This CDR3 spans 15 amino acids. The CDR3 loop reads CASSFMDRGWNIQYF. The CDR3 region has the DNA TGTGCCAGCAGTTTCATGGACAGGGGTTGGAACATTCAGTACTTC. Combining the CDR3 with reference TRBV28 and TRBJ2-4 gives the whole variable domain DVKVTQSSRYLVKRTGEKVFLECVQDMDHENMFWYRQDPGLGLRLIYFSYDVKMKEKGDIPEGYSVSREKKERFSLILESASTNQTSMYLCASSFMDRGWNIQYFGAGTRLSVL.

This chain joins TRBV5-6 and TRBJ2-3, with 7 positions matching TRBD2. Germline V CDR1 and CDR2: SGHDT, YYEEEE. There are 14 residues in the CDR3. The J segment lost 4 bases and the V segment lost 4 bases, leaving 6 bases of the junction unmatched. The CDR3 protein is CASSTGLVPDTQYF. CDR3 bases: TGTGCCAGCAGCACCGGACTAGTTCCAGATACGCAGTATTTT.

This sequence joins TRBV27 and TRBJ2-3, with 7 bases fitting TRBD1. V lost 4 bases and J lost 2; bases outside the gene matches: 15. The CDR3 covers 18 residues. Germline V gene data show CDR1 as MNHEY and CDR2 as SMNVEV (reference sequence). The CDR3 nucleotides read TGTGCCAGCAGTTCCCCGGGACAGTGGGAAAACCCCACAGATACGCAGTATTTT. Protein: CASSSPGQWENPTDTQYF.

This clone showed up just once. The rearrangement joins TRBV11-3 to TRBJ2-5, with 8 bases matching TRBD1. The CDR3 runs 15 residues. Germline CDR1 SGHNT, CDR2 YENEEA. V lost 1 base and J lost 4; bases outside the gene matches: 5. The CDR3 protein is CASSLGGQGGETQYF. Here the CDR3 DNA reads TGTGCCAGCAGCTTAGGAGGACAGGGCGGAGAGACCCAGTACTTC.

The chain uses TRBV5-1 and TRBJ2-1; 7 bases line up with TRBD2. The junction had 8 bases not matched to a gene; V was cut back by 3 bases and J by 8 bases. Per germline, CDR1 SGHRS and CDR2 YFSETQ. The CDR3 runs to 14 residues. This chain's CDR3 is CASSSSGARDEQFF. In DNA, the CDR3 is TGCGCCAGCAGCTCCAGCGGGGCCAGGGATGAGCAGTTCTTC.

The chain recombines TRBV11-2 with TRBJ2-7; D possibly uses TRBD1 or TRBD2 (5 bases each). V lost 5 bases, J lost 0 bases, and 14 bases lay in between. The germline V gene encodes CDR1 SGHAT and CDR2 FQNNGV. This CDR3 is built from 15 residues. In DNA, the CDR3 is TGTGCCAGCAGCCCCGGGACGGCCGTCTCCTACGAGCAGTACTTC. It is translated as CASSPGTAVSYEQYF. Full variable domain (missing parts from reference TRBV11-2 and TRBJ2-7): EAGVAQSPRYKIIEKRQSVAFWCNPISGHATLYWYQQILGQGPKLLIQFQNNGVVDDSQLPKDRFSAERLKGVDSTLKIQPAKLEDSAVYLCASSPGTAVSYEQYFGPGTRLTVT.

The V and J genes are TRBV7-9 and TRBJ1-2, with a possible D match to TRBD1 (6 bases). V lost 4 bases, J lost 2 bases, and 17 bases lay in between. The CDR3 is made up of 16 amino acids. Germline values: CDR1 SEHNR, CDR2 FQNEAQ (reference sequence). This CDR3 is CASSSMTGATNYGYTF. The CDR3 DNA reads as TGTGCCAGCAGCTCTATGACAGGCGCTACAAACTATGGCTACACCTTC.

This chain links TRBV28 with TRBJ1-3; D uncertain. Trimming left V 6 bases short and J 0 bases short, with 18 bases between. Germline CDR1 reads MDHEN; CDR2 reads SYDVKM. The CDR3 runs to 17 residues. The CDR3 sequence: CASSSLGLMDSGNTIYF. CDR3 nucleotide sequence: TGTGCCAGCAGCTCCCTGGGCCTGATGGACTCTGGAAACACCATATATTTT.

The chain is built from TRBV27 and TRBJ2-7; the D gene is possibly TRBD2 (6 bases). Deletions cut 3 bases from V and 2 bases from J, with 11 bases between. Germline CDR1 is MNHEY and CDR2 is SMNVEV (reference sequence). The CDR3 runs to 14 residues. The CDR3, as DNA: TGTGCCAGCAGTTTTCGGGGGATAACCTACGAGCAGTACTTC. Encoded protein: CASSFRGITYEQYF.

The chain is built from TRBV2 and TRBJ2-1, with TRBD2 matching over 7 bases. The CDR3 contains 15 residues. V shed 3 bases and J 7 bases; nucleotides not matched to a gene: 9. Germline CDR1 reads SNHLY; CDR2 reads FYNNEI. Written as DNA, the CDR3 is TGTGCCAGCAGTGATGACGTGGTGGGAGGGAATGAGCAGTTCTTC. It is translated as CASSDDVVGGNEQFF.

The chain uses TRBV11-2 and TRBJ2-1; 10 bases match TRBD2. V shed 1 base, J shed 6 bases, and the junction held 3 bases outside the gene matches. The germline V gene has CDR1 SGHAT and CDR2 FQNNGV. There are 15 residues in the CDR3. In DNA form, the CDR3 reads TGTGCCAGCAGCTTAGGGCTAGCGGGAGCCAATGAGCAGTTCTTC. This encodes CASSLGLAGANEQFF.

The J gene is TRBJ2-7, the V gene TRBV27; 11 bases agree with TRBD2. V gave up 6 bases and J gave up 4 bases; unmatched junction bases: 11. The V gene's germline CDR1 is MNHEY and CDR2 SMNVEV (reference sequence). This CDR3 has 16 amino acids. As DNA, the CDR3 is TGTGCCAGCAGGCGAAACCCGACTAGCGGGGCTTACGAGCAGTACTTC. Its protein product is CASRRNPTSGAYEQYF.

The genes are TRBV27 and TRBJ2-1; no clear D. The length of the CDR3 is 14 residues. The germline V and J ends were trimmed by 0 bases and 6 bases, with 9 bases remaining between them. CDR1 is MNHEY, CDR2 SMNVEV, per germline (reference sequence). CDR3 sequence (DNA): TGTGCCAGCAGTTTATCGGGCTTGGGCAATGAGCAGTTCTTC. This sequence encodes CASSLSGLGNEQFF.

This chain links TRBV14 with TRBJ1-3; D is uncertain. Trimming left V 1 base short and J 4 bases short, with 5 bases between. Germline values: CDR1 SGHDN, CDR2 FVKESK. This CDR3 has 13 amino acids. The CDR3 bases are TGTGCCAGCAGCCAAGCCGGAGGAAACACCATATATTTT. It translates to CASSQAGGNTIYF.

The chain links TRBV30 to TRBJ2-3, with TRBD2 identical over 9 bases. V was pared by 0 bases and J by 5 bases, with 6 bases of the junction left unmatched. CDR1 and CDR2 from the germline V gene are GTSNPN and SVGIG (reference sequence). The CDR3 covers 15 residues. Here the CDR3 reads CAWSVASGGRDTQYF. The CDR3 DNA follows: TGTGCCTGGAGTGTAGCCAGCGGGGGGAGAGATACGCAGTATTTT.

The V gene is TRBV5-1, the J gene TRBJ2-5; 11 bases line up with TRBD2. This CDR3 has 15 residues. Losses at the gene ends were 3 bases for V and 4 bases for J; bases not matched to a gene: 5. Germline loops: CDR1 SGHRS, CDR2 YFSETQ. CDR3 coding DNA: TGCGCCAGCAGCTGGTCTAGCGGGGGGTCAGAGACCCAGTACTTC. Protein: CASSWSSGGSETQYF. Complete variable domain (other parts from reference TRBV5-1 and TRBJ2-5): KAGVTQTPRYLIKTRGQQVTLSCSPISGHRSVSWYQQTPGQGLQFLFEYFSETQRNKGNFPGRFSGRQFSNSRSEMNVSTLELGDSALYLCASSWSSGGSETQYFGPGTRLLVL.

The chain employs TRBV9 and TRBJ2-1; D remains ambiguous. Germline V CDR1 and CDR2: SGDLS, YYNGEE. The CDR3 covers 16 residues. V lost 0 bases and J lost 0, with 10 bases in between. CDR3 in DNA: TGTGCCAGCAGCGTAGCCCCCGCAAGCTCCTACAATGAGCAGTTCTTC. This encodes CASSVAPASSYNEQFF.

The V and J genes are TRBV15 and TRBJ2-7; 9 bases are a match to TRBD1. The CDR3 runs 15 residues. V lost 0 bases, J lost 3 bases, and 3 bases stayed unmatched. The germline V gene encodes CDR1 LNHNV and CDR2 YYDKDF (reference sequence). The CDR3 DNA is TGTGCCACCAGCAGAGAACAGGGGGCATTCTACGAGCAGTACTTC. Its translation is CATSREQGAFYEQYF.

The rearrangement links TRBV27 to TRBJ2-7, with D possibly matching TRBD1 (5 bases). CDR1 MNHEY and CDR2 SMNVEV come from the germline V gene (reference sequence). Trimming left V 5 bases short and J 7 bases short, with 15 bases between. CDR3 length: 13 amino acids. The CDR3 sequence is CASSLRDSMEQYF. In nucleotides, the CDR3 is TGTGCCAGCAGTCTTCGTGACAGCATGGAGCAGTACTTC.

This chain links TRBV5-6 with TRBJ1-2; 9 bases map to TRBD1. This CDR3 spans 17 amino acids. The V gene end was trimmed by 4 bases and the J gene end by 8 bases; junction bases not matched to a gene: 18. Germline V CDR1 and CDR2: SGHDT, YYEEEE. The CDR3 coding sequence is TGTGCCAGCAGCCTGCGACGGACAGGGGCCACGTGGGGAGGCTACACCTTC. It encodes CASSLRRTGATWGGYTF. The full variable domain, with the rest looked up from reference TRBV5-6 and TRBJ1-2, is DAGVTQSPTHLIKTRGQQVTLRCSPKSGHDTVSWYQQALGQGPQFIFQYYEEEERQRGNFPDRFSGHQFPNYSSELNVNALLLGDSALYLCASSLRRTGATWGGYTFGSGTRLTVV.